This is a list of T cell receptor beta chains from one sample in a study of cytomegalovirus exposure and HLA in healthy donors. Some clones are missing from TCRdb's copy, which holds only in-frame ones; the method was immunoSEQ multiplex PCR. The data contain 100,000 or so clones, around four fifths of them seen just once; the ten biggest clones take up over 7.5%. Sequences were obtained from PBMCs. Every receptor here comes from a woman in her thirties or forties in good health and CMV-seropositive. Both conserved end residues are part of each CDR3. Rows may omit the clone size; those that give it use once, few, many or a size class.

CDR3: CASSSPPMTGGETQYF
size: .
V: TRBV27
J: TRBJ2-5

CDR3: CAREGNTIYF
size: .
V: TRBV14
J: TRBJ1-3

CDR3: CASSFGQGAYGELFF
size: .
V: TRBV27
J: TRBJ2-2

CDR3: CASSWGGQDTQYF
size: .
V: TRBV27
J: TRBJ2-3

CDR3: CASSLGLTPGETQYF
size: .
V: TRBV5-6
J: TRBJ2-5

CDR3: CASRMTSGLTYEQYF
size: .
V: TRBV27
J: TRBJ2-7

CDR3: CASSEPPADRAAYEQYF
size: .
V: TRBV25-1
J: TRBJ2-7

CDR3: CASSAYRFATVSGANVLTF
size: .
V: TRBV7-8
J: TRBJ2-6

CDR3: CASSTRQSRLYGYTF
size: few
V: TRBV7-8
J: TRBJ1-2

CDR3: CASSWDRASLEAFF
size: .
V: TRBV5-1
J: TRBJ1-1

CDR3: CASSPEWPSGEQYF
size: .
V: TRBV6-4
J: TRBJ2-7

CDR3: CASSLVVSNYEQYF
size: .
V: TRBV7-2
J: TRBJ2-7

CDR3: CASSQDYSQETQYF
size: .
V: TRBV4-3
J: TRBJ2-5

CDR3: CASSLVKDRGFYEQYF
size: .
V: TRBV7-9
J: TRBJ2-7

CDR3: CASSEGLAGGLDIQYF
size: .
V: TRBV5-1
J: TRBJ2-4

CDR3: CASSLVSADTQYF
size: .
V: TRBV7-9
J: TRBJ2-3

CDR3: CASSQTIDWEQYF
size: few
V: TRBV4-2
J: TRBJ2-7

CDR3: CASSQWAANTGELFF
size: .
V: TRBV7-9
J: TRBJ2-2

CDR3: CASSVASGGITDTQYF
size: .
V: TRBV9
J: TRBJ2-3

CDR3: CASRPFTGEENTEAFF
size: few
V: TRBV5-1
J: TRBJ1-1

CDR3: CASSPDSWETQYF
size: .
V: TRBV5-1
J: TRBJ2-5

CDR3: CASSLQGGETQYF
size: .
V: TRBV28
J: TRBJ2-5

CDR3: CASSFGGAGTTDTQYF
size: .
V: TRBV28
J: TRBJ2-3